Listed below are T cell receptor beta chains from one sample, sequenced in a study of blood T cell repertoires in COVID-19. Some clones are missing from TCRdb's copy, which holds only in-frame ones; the method was immunoSEQ multiplex PCR. Of about 400,000 clones listed, nearly 90% are singletons. The sequencing sample was made of PBMCs or T cells enriched from blood (not recorded which). These receptors originate from a woman younger than 45 who had recovered from COVID-19. CDR3s include the opening cysteine and the closing phenylalanine or tryptophan. Each record gives: CDR3 length, V gene, D gene, clone size, J gene, CDR3 protein, CDR3 DNA. D genes are given only for firm matches. Rows give clone size only sometimes, using once, few, many, or a class for an expanded clone.

15,TRBV7-6,TRBD1,once,TRBJ2-1,CASSSDRGSYNEQFF,TGTGCCAGCAGCTCAGACAGGGGTTCCTACAATGAGCAGTTCTTC
15,TRBV7-3,-,-,TRBJ2-3,CASSPLRGATDTQYF,TGTGCCAGCAGCCCACTACGGGGGGCCACAGATACGCAGTATTTT
15,TRBV10-3,TRBD1,-,TRBJ2-7,CAISGRQGSGYEQYF,TGTGCCATCAGTGGTCGACAGGGCTCGGGCTACGAGCAGTACTTC
14,TRBV7-8,-,-,TRBJ1-1,CASSSRAMNTEAFF,TGTGCCAGCAGCTCGAGAGCAATGAACACTGAAGCTTTCTTT
13,TRBV4-3,-,few,TRBJ1-1,CASSQGWTQEAFF,TGCGCCAGCAGCCAAGGCTGGACACAAGAAGCTTTCTTT
15,TRBV18,TRBD1,-,TRBJ1-6,CASSPTGLTNSPLHF,TGTGCCAGCTCACCGACAGGGCTCACTAATTCACCCCTCCACTTT
13,TRBV2,-,-,TRBJ1-1,CASNTEMNTEAFF,TGTGCCAGCAATACGGAGATGAACACTGAAGCTTTCTTT
17,TRBV28,TRBD1,-,TRBJ1-1,CASSSGTAKRMNTEAFF,TGTGCCAGCAGCTCCGGGACAGCCAAGAGAATGAACACTGAAGCTTTCTTT
16,TRBV7-3,TRBD1,-,TRBJ1-6,CASSFKFGTGNSPLHF,TGTGCCAGCAGCTTTAAATTCGGGACAGGCAATTCACCCCTCCACTTT
13,TRBV11-3,-,-,TRBJ2-7,CASSFGTGYEQYF,TGTGCCAGCAGCTTTGGCACAGGCTACGAGCAGTACTTC
16,TRBV5-1,TRBD1,few,TRBJ2-7,CASRSDMGQGANEQYF,TGCGCCAGCAGGTCCGATATGGGACAGGGGGCGAACGAGCAGTACTTC
13,TRBV18,-,-,TRBJ1-4,CASSRSGGEKLFF,TGTGCCAGCTCACGCTCGGGGGGGGAAAAACTGTTTTTT
17,TRBV3-1/TRBV3-2,-,-,TRBJ2-1,CASSQLGATSSYNEQFF,TGTGCCAGCAGCCAATTGGGCGCAACGAGCTCCTACAATGAGCAGTTCTTC
15,TRBV5-1,TRBD1,-,TRBJ1-2,CASSLGQGGFYGYTF,TGCGCCAGCAGCTTGGGACAGGGGGGCTTCTATGGCTACACCTTC
13,TRBV2,TRBD2,-,TRBJ2-7,CASNIAGSHEQYF,TGTGCCAGCAATATAGCGGGATCCCACGAGCAGTACTTC
18,TRBV27,TRBD2,-,TRBJ2-3,CASRASGTSGANTDTQYF,TGTGCCAGCAGGGCTTCCGGGACTAGCGGGGCGAACACAGATACGCAGTATTTT
16,TRBV27,TRBD2,-,TRBJ2-1,CASSLSGWGGMNEQFF,TGTGCCAGCAGTTTATCTGGATGGGGAGGGATGAATGAGCAGTTCTTC
16,TRBV4-1,TRBD1,few,TRBJ1-2,CASSQDFGRGVYGYTF,TGCGCCAGCAGCCAAGATTTTGGCAGGGGGGTCTATGGCTACACCTTC
13,TRBV30,TRBD2,many,TRBJ2-7,CAWSLAGVYEQYF,TGTGCCTGGAGTTTAGCGGGAGTGTACGAGCAGTACTTC
15,TRBV7-3,TRBD1,few,TRBJ1-3,CASSSDREGGNTIYF,TGTGCCAGCAGCTCGGACAGGGAAGGCGGAAACACCATATATTTT
14,TRBV4-1,TRBD1,-,TRBJ1-2,CASSQTGANYGYTF,TGCGCCAGCAGCCAAACAGGGGCTAACTATGGCTACACCTTC
17,TRBV5-1,TRBD2,-,TRBJ2-3,CASSNGLAGVTTDTQYF,TGCGCCAGCAGCAATGGACTAGCGGGAGTAACTACAGATACGCAGTATTTT
12,TRBV11-2,-,-,TRBJ2-1,CASSSNYNEQFF,TGTGCCAGCAGCTCAAATTACAATGAGCAGTTCTTC
15,TRBV24-1,TRBD1,-,TRBJ1-2,CATSDQGQPRDGYTF,TGTGCCACCAGTGATCAGGGACAGCCGAGGGATGGCTACACCTTC
15,TRBV4-2,TRBD1,-,TRBJ1-5,CASSQEGTENQPQHF,TGTGCCAGCAGCCAAGAAGGGACAGAGAATCAGCCCCAGCATTTT
16,TRBV13,TRBD1,-,TRBJ2-7,CASSLGGTGQTYEQYF,TGTGCCAGCAGCTTAGGCGGGACAGGACAGACCTACGAGCAGTACTTC
14,TRBV10-2,-,few,TRBJ1-1,CASSDGRGGTEAFF,TGCGCCAGCAGTGATGGGAGGGGCGGAACTGAAGCTTTCTTT
14,TRBV6-2/TRBV6-3,-,-,TRBJ1-5,CASSYPAVDQPQHF,TGTGCCAGCAGTTACCCCGCAGTGGATCAGCCCCAGCATTTT
13,TRBV6-1,-,-,TRBJ1-2,CASSEGTNYGYTF,TGTGCCAGCAGTGAGGGGACAAACTATGGCTACACCTTC
16,TRBV5-6,-,-,TRBJ1-4,CASSKFGGADFEKLFF,TGTGCCAGCAGCAAGTTCGGGGGGGCGGATTTTGAAAAACTGTTTTTT
15,TRBV30,TRBD1,-,TRBJ1-3,CAWSVGRGPGNTIYF,TGTGCCTGGAGTGTCGGTAGGGGGCCCGGAAACACCATATATTTT
14,TRBV29-1,TRBD1,-,TRBJ2-3,CSGGQGAIADTQYF,TGCAGCGGGGGACAGGGGGCGATCGCAGATACGCAGTATTTT
14,TRBV3-1/TRBV3-2,-,-,TRBJ2-2,CASSLIPVTGELFF,TGTGCCAGCAGCCTTATTCCTGTCACCGGGGAGCTGTTTTTT
16,TRBV28,-,-,TRBJ1-1,CASSLWSGGLGTEAFF,TGTGCCAGCAGTTTATGGTCTGGGGGCCTGGGCACTGAAGCTTTCTTT
12,TRBV10-3,-,-,TRBJ1-2,CAISESAYGYTF,TGTGCCATCAGTGAGTCGGCCTATGGCTACACCTTC
15,TRBV19,-,-,TRBJ1-2,CASTRYFKGGYGYTF,TGTGCCAGTACCCGATATTTTAAGGGAGGCTATGGCTACACCTTC
13,TRBV12-2,-,-,TRBJ1-2,CASRLEAGFGYTF,TGTGCAAGTCGCTTAGAGGCGGGTTTTGGCTACACCTTC
13,TRBV12-3/TRBV12-4,-,-,TRBJ2-7,CASSLDSTYEQYF,TGTGCCAGCAGTTTGGACAGTACCTACGAGCAGTACTTC
14,TRBV27,TRBD2,-,TRBJ2-1,CASRTSGGANEQFF,TGTGCCAGCCGGACTAGCGGGGGGGCCAATGAGCAGTTCTTC
16,TRBV15,-,-,TRBJ1-1,CATSRGRLGGWTEAFF,TGTGCCACCAGCAGGGGAAGATTGGGGGGTTGGACTGAAGCTTTCTTT
13,TRBV11-2,-,-,TRBJ2-7,CASSLDRQFEQYF,TGTGCCAGCAGCTTAGATAGACAGTTCGAGCAGTACTTC
15,TRBV5-1,TRBD1,-,TRBJ1-1,CASSGNRGRGTEAFF,TGCGCCAGCAGCGGGAACAGGGGGCGCGGGACTGAAGCTTTCTTT
15,TRBV9,-,-,TRBJ1-1,CASSVEDRLNTEAFF,TGTGCCAGCAGCGTAGAAGACAGGCTGAACACTGAAGCTTTCTTT
15,TRBV19,-,-,TRBJ2-7,CASSIAGDPYYEQYF,TGTGCCAGTAGTATAGCGGGAGATCCCTACTACGAGCAGTACTTC
17,TRBV2,TRBD2,-,TRBJ2-1,CAILAELAPSSYNEQFF,TGTGCCATCCTCGCGGAACTAGCGCCGAGCTCCTACAATGAGCAGTTCTTC
16,TRBV7-2,-,-,TRBJ1-1,CASSLAGGVVNTEAFF,TGTGCCAGCAGCCTTGCCGGGGGGGTAGTGAACACTGAAGCTTTCTTT
14,TRBV5-1,-,-,TRBJ2-3,CASSLGGSTDTQYF,TGCGCCAGCAGCTTGGGCGGAAGCACAGATACGCAGTATTTT
17,TRBV19,TRBD2,once,TRBJ2-6,CASSIAGGLSGANVLTF,TGTGCCAGTAGTATAGCGGGAGGGCTATCGGGGGCCAACGTCCTGACTTTC
12,TRBV13,-,few,TRBJ2-7,CASSLHRYEQYF,TGTGCCAGCAGCTTACACAGGTACGAGCAGTACTTC
17,TRBV19,TRBD1,-,TRBJ2-7,CASSIGTGLTFSYEQYF,TGTGCCAGTAGTATAGGGACAGGCCTTACCTTCTCCTACGAGCAGTACTTC
15,TRBV2,TRBD2,once,TRBJ2-1,CASSQRTSGNNEQFF,TGTGCCAGCAGTCAAAGGACTAGCGGTAACAATGAGCAGTTCTTC
14,TRBV9,-,-,TRBJ2-3,CASSVEGGSDTQYF,TGTGCCAGCAGCGTAGAAGGGGGTTCAGATACGCAGTATTTT
18,TRBV4-2,TRBD1,-,TRBJ1-2,CASSQGNLQGAGYYGYTF,TGTGCCAGCAGCCAAGGAAATCTTCAGGGGGCGGGCTACTATGGCTACACCTTC
14,TRBV5-1,TRBD2,-,TRBJ2-1,CASSWGSGGDEQFF,TGCGCCAGCAGCTGGGGATCCGGGGGGGATGAGCAGTTCTTC
15,TRBV6-5,TRBD1,-,TRBJ1-1,CASNTGAPWSTEAFF,TGTGCCAGCAATACAGGGGCCCCATGGAGTACTGAAGCTTTCTTT
21,TRBV23-1,TRBD1,-,TRBJ1-5,CASSQERHRQGPPYSNQPQHF,TGCGCCAGCAGTCAAGAGAGGCACAGACAGGGACCTCCTTATAGCAATCAGCCCCAGCATTTT
15,TRBV3-1/TRBV3-2,TRBD2,-,TRBJ2-5,CASSPGGDTIKTQYF,TGTGCCAGCAGCCCGGGAGGGGACACCATTAAGACCCAGTACTTC